One TCR beta chain is described in this entry. The source of the sample is a study of blood T cell repertoires in COVID-19. Study-wide background: Samples came from the United States, Italy and Spain, spanning acute and convalescent COVID-19. In each case, the material was cDNA or gDNA derived from T cells, B-cell-depleted T cells, or PBMCs.

This CDR3 is 16 amino acids long. V shed 4 bases and J 2 bases; nucleotides not matched to a gene: 5. Germline V gene lookup returns CDR1 SGHVS and CDR2 FQNEAQ. Per the study methods: From reference gene primer amplification, estimates of nucleated cell counts were derived. Assay used: immunoSEQ multiplex PCR; TCRdb lists only in-frame clones, some missing. D and trimming come from the DNA, and the V and J calls and clone size come from that table. The repertoire consists of 75,000 or so clones, with roughly 85% occurring once and the leading ten covering roughly 20%. This clonotype originated in an elderly woman with acute or convalescent COVID-19. The chain recombines TRBV7-8 with TRBJ2-1; 10 bases are a match to TRBD1. What was sequenced was peripheral blood. The CDR3 DNA reads as TGTGCCAGCAGCTCACCGGGGACAGGGGCCTACAATGAGCAGTTCTTC. This sequence encodes CASSSPGTGAYNEQFF.